The 20 T cell receptor beta chains below come from one sample, sequenced in a study of T cell responses to AZD1222 COVID-19 vaccine. Assay: immunoSEQ multiplex PCR; the TCRdb copy retains only in-frame clones and omits some. In the table there are more than 85,000 clones, over 75% of which are singletons. The source was peripheral blood, collected on day 0 of MenACWY control vaccination. The receptor source for this set is an adult in good health.

This clone was counted a single time. CDR3 DNA sequence: TGTGCCAGCAGCATCGGTAATAGGCGCCCAGATACGCAGTATTTT. Its translation: CASSIGNRRPDTQYF. The chain is built from TRBV11-3 and TRBJ2-3; D is uncertain. Germline V gene data show CDR1 as SGHNT and CDR2 as YENEEA. This CDR3 comprises 15 residues. Trimming pared 5 bases from V and 4 bases from J, leaving 16 bases between.

The chain combines TRBV2 with TRBJ2-1, with TRBD2 matching over 11 bases. This CDR3 comprises 15 residues. Germline V gene data show CDR1 as SNHLY and CDR2 as FYNNEI. V gave up 6 bases and J gave up 4 bases; unmatched junction bases: 5. The CDR3 sequence: CASRETSGVYNEQFF. In DNA, the CDR3 is TGTGCCAGCAGGGAGACTAGCGGGGTGTACAATGAGCAGTTCTTC.

The rearrangement links TRBV27 to TRBJ2-3; no clear D gene. Trimming pared 5 bases from V and 0 bases from J, leaving 9 bases between. Germline V gives CDR1 MNHEY, CDR2 SMNVEV (reference sequence). CDR3 length: 14 amino acids. CDR3 coding DNA: TGTGCCAGCAGTACGCACACTAGCACAGATACGCAGTATTTT. Its translation: CASSTHTSTDTQYF.

CDR3 sequence: CASSPTGGLYYGYTF. CDR3 in DNA: TGCGCCAGCAGCCCGACAGGGGGTTTGTACTATGGCTACACCTTC. The chain combines TRBV4-1 with TRBJ1-2, with 9 bases aligning to TRBD1. Germline values: CDR1 MGHRA, CDR2 YSYEKL. With V trimmed by 4 bases and J by 3 bases, 6 bases remained unmatched. The length of the CDR3 is 15 residues.

V and J are TRBV11-2 and TRBJ1-5; no clear D. The germline CDR1 and CDR2 sequences are SGHAT and FQNNGV. Trimming removed 8 bases at V and 7 bases at J, with 12 bases between. CDR3 length: 12 amino acids. CDR3 sequence (DNA): TGTGCCAGCCCCCCCGAAAGCCAGCCCCAGCATTTT. This encodes CASPPESQPQHF.

The gene calls are TRBV11-1 and TRBJ1-1, with 9 bases aligning to TRBD1. With V trimmed by 5 bases and J by 6 bases, 7 bases remained unmatched. Germline CDR1 reads SGHAT; CDR2 reads FQDESV (reference sequence). This CDR3 is built from 14 residues. CDR3 DNA: TGTGCCAGCAGCCGACGCAGGACAGGGGCTGAAGCTTTCTTT. Amino acid sequence: CASSRRRTGAEAFF.

The chain carries TRBV6-5 and TRBJ1-5; D is ambiguous. The CDR3 contains 13 residues. V was pared by 6 bases and J by 0 bases, with 6 bases between. Per germline, CDR1 MNHEY and CDR2 SVGAGI. The CDR3 sequence: CASSTDSNQPQHF. CDR3 bases: TGTGCCAGCAGCACAGATAGCAATCAGCCCCAGCATTTT.

This clone has only one observation. The rearrangement joins TRBV2 to TRBJ1-2, with D tentatively TRBD1 (5 bases). Germline CDR1 and CDR2: SNHLY and FYNNEI. The CDR3 extends over 11 amino acids. V was clipped by 8 bases and J by 4 bases, with 8 bases between them. CDR3 loop: CASGTGYGYTF. CDR3 bases: TGTGCCAGCGGGACGGGCTATGGCTACACCTTC.

The chain combines TRBV24-1 with TRBJ1-1, with D unresolved. Germline V gives CDR1 KGHDR, CDR2 SFDVKD. This CDR3 comprises 15 residues. The V and J ends lost 1 base and 0 bases respectively, with 8 bases between them. The CDR3: CATSDFRRMNTEAFF. The CDR3 DNA reads TGTGCCACCAGTGATTTCCGGAGGATGAACACTGAAGCTTTCTTT.

The V gene is TRBV7-9, the J gene TRBJ2-7, with 10 bases lining up with TRBD2. Germline loops: CDR1 SEHNR, CDR2 FQNEAQ (reference sequence). The CDR3 runs 15 residues. V lost 5 bases, J lost 3 bases, and 7 bases stayed unmatched. The CDR3 bases are TGTGCCAGCAGCCTCAGCGGGAGGGGTTACTACGAGCAGTACTTC. Translating it yields CASSLSGRGYYEQYF.

The sample holds one count of this clone. This chain joins TRBV6-2 or TRBV6-3 and TRBJ1-3; a weak D match, TRBD1 (5 bases). This CDR3 is 19 amino acids long. Trimming cost V 0 bases and J 0 bases, with 18 bases left between them. Germline values: CDR1 MNHEY, CDR2 SVGEGT. The CDR3 here is CASSYSWGFRGPSGNTIYF. CDR3 sequence (DNA): TGTGCCAGCAGTTACTCGTGGGGGTTTAGGGGACCCTCTGGAAACACCATATATTTT.

This chain connects TRBV2 to TRBJ1-2; TRBD1 is a possible D gene (6 bases). Trimming left V 7 bases short and J 6 bases short, with 21 bases between. The CDR3 consists of 15 residues. The germline V gene has CDR1 SNHLY and CDR2 FYNNEI. The CDR3 DNA reads TGTGCCAGCACCATGGCTACAGGGAGGGGGGATGGCTACACCTTC. As protein: CASTMATGRGDGYTF. The variable domain in full, completed from reference TRBV2 and TRBJ1-2, reads EPEVTQTPSHQVTQMGQEVILRCVPISNHLYFYWYRQILGQKVEFLVSFYNNEISEKSEIFDDQFSVERPDGSNFTLKIRSTKLEDSAMYFCASTMATGRGDGYTFGSGTRLTVV.

This clone appeared a few times. The V and J genes are TRBV2 and TRBJ2-5; the match to TRBD1 covers 9 bases. Germline-derived CDR1 and CDR2 are SNHLY and FYNNEI. The CDR3 covers 17 residues. J was trimmed by 4 bases and V by 6 bases; bases with no gene match: 15. The CDR3 loop is CASRSQRDRARGETQYF. The DNA of the CDR3 is TGTGCCAGCAGGAGCCAAAGGGACAGGGCGCGGGGAGAGACCCAGTACTTC.

The gene calls are TRBV7-2 and TRBJ2-3; no definite D call. The V end lost 5 bases, the J end lost 4 bases, and 13 bases lay between the germline ends. CDR1 is SGHTA, CDR2 FQGNSA, per germline. The CDR3 covers 14 residues. CDR3 sequence (DNA): TGTGCCAGCAGCCTCCAAGCTGTCGCAGATACGCAGTATTTT. It codes for CASSLQAVADTQYF.

The chain is built from TRBV4-1 and TRBJ1-1; TRBD1 is a possible D gene (5 bases). The germline CDR1 and CDR2 sequences are MGHRA and YSYEKL. The ends were cut back, 0 bases at V and 5 bases at J, with 16 bases in the middle. The CDR3 contains 16 residues. CDR3 in amino acids: CASSQDPGGYRTEAFF. The CDR3 nucleotides are TGCGCCAGCAGCCAAGATCCGGGGGGTTACAGAACTGAAGCTTTCTTT.

The chain has TRBV3-1 (or the pseudogene TRBV3-2) and TRBJ2-7; 7 bases are a match to TRBD2. Losses at the gene ends were 0 bases for V and 5 bases for J; bases not matched to a gene: 4. The CDR3 extends over 14 amino acids. The germline V gene encodes CDR1 LGHDT and CDR2 YNNKEL (reference sequence). The CDR3 loop is CASSQEGGTNEQYF. DNA of the CDR3: TGTGCCAGCAGCCAAGAGGGGGGGACTAACGAGCAGTACTTC.

In nucleotides, the CDR3 is TGTGCCAGCAGCCAAGAAGCTGCGGGGTCCTACGAGCAGTACTTC. This encodes CASSQEAAGSYEQYF. The chain uses TRBV4-2 and TRBJ2-7, with TRBD2 as a possible D gene (6 bases). This CDR3 has 15 residues. Per germline, CDR1 LGHNA and CDR2 YNFKEQ. V was pared by 0 bases and J by 1 base, with 10 bases between.

As concerns this clone: The same CDR3 arises from other DNA sequences in this sample as well. The chain employs TRBV11-2 and TRBJ2-1; no firm D call. The germline V and J ends were trimmed by 5 bases and 6 bases, with 5 bases remaining between them. Germline CDR1 and CDR2: SGHAT and FQNNGV. CDR3 size: 11 residues. The CDR3 region is CASSLGNEQFF. The CDR3 region has the DNA TGTGCCAGCAGCCTGGGCAATGAGCAGTTCTTC.

The chain has TRBV5-4 and TRBJ2-3; D is undetermined. CDR1 and CDR2 from the germline V gene are SGHNT and YYREEE (reference sequence). V lost 2 bases to trimming and J lost 4 bases, with 8 bases between them. The CDR3 runs to 13 residues. CDR3 region: CASSFGQADTQYF. CDR3 coding DNA: TGTGCCAGCAGCTTTGGTCAAGCAGATACGCAGTATTTT.

The chain is built from TRBV11-2 and TRBJ2-3; D is uncertain. Germline assignment: CDR1 SGHAT and CDR2 FQNNGV. The CDR3 is 13 residues long. Trimming left V 3 bases short and J 6 bases short, with 10 bases between. The chain's CDR3 is CASSFRSVDTQYF. DNA for the CDR3: TGTGCCAGCAGCTTCCGTTCAGTGGATACGCAGTATTTT.